This TCR beta chain appears in the sequencing data of a study of blood T cell repertoires in COVID-19. Study context: Both acute and convalescent COVID-19 samples were obtained from the United States, Italy and Spain.

Authors' processing steps: Amplification of reference gene primers provided the estimated nucleated cell counts. Some clones are missing from TCRdb's copy, which holds only in-frame ones; the method was immunoSEQ multiplex PCR. The V and J calls and the clone size are those of that table, but D and trimming were determined from the DNA. The top ten hold around 2.5% of the sample, which has 150,000 to 160,000 clones, about 85% seen once. Per germline, CDR1 MGHRA and CDR2 YSYEKL. Between the trimmed V and J ends, which lost 0 bases and 10 bases, there was a span of 18 bases. The CDR3 spans 16 residues.

The rearrangement uses TRBV4-1 and TRBJ1-4, with D perhaps TRBD1 (5 bases). This clonotype was obtained from a woman in her seventies with acute or convalescent COVID-19. The specimen was peripheral blood. The CDR3 nucleotides are TGCGCCAGCAGCCAAGATTTGGGAGGGGATAAGCTAAAACTGTTTTTT. Its translation: CASSQDLGGDKLKLFF.